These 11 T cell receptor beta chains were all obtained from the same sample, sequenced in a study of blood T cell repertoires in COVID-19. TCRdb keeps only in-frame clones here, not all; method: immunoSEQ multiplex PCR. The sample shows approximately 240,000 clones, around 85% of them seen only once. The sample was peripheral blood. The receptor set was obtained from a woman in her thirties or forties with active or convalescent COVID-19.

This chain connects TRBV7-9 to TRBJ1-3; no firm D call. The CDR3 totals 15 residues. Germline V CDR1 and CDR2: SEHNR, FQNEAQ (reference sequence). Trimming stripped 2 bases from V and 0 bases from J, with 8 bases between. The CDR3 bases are TGTGCCAGCAGCTTAAATGTGAGCTCTGGAAACACCATATATTTT. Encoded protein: CASSLNVSSGNTIYF.

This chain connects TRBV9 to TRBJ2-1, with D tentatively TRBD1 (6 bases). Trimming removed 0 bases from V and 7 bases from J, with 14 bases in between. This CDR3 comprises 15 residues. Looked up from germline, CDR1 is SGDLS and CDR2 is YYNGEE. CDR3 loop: CASSVVTGRGNEQFF. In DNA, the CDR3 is TGTGCCAGCAGCGTAGTTACGGGCAGGGGTAATGAGCAGTTCTTC.

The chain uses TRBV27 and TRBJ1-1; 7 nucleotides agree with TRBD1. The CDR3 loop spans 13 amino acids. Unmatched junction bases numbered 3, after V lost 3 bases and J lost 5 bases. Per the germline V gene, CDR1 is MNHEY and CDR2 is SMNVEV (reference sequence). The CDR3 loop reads CASSFRGETEAFF. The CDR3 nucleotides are TGTGCCAGCAGTTTCAGGGGGGAAACTGAAGCTTTCTTT.

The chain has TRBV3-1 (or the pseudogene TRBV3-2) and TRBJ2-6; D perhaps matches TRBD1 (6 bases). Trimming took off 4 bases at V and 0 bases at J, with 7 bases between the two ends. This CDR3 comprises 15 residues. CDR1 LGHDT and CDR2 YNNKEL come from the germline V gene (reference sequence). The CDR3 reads CASSPDSSGANVLTF. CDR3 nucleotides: TGTGCCAGCAGCCCGGACAGCTCTGGGGCCAACGTCCTGACTTTC.

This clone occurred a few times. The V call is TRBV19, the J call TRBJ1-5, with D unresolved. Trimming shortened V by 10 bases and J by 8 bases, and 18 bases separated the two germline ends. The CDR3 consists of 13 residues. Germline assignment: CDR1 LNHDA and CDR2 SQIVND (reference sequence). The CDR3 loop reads CATTPTGYEPQHF. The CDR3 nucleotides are TGTGCCACGACTCCGACGGGGTATGAGCCCCAGCATTTT. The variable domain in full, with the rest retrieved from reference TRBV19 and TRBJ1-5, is DGGITQSPKYLFRKEGQNVTLSCEQNLNHDAMYWYRQDPGQGLRLIYYSQIVNDFQKGDIAEGYSVSREKKESFPLTVTSAQKNPTAFYLCATTPTGYEPQHFGDGTRLSIL.

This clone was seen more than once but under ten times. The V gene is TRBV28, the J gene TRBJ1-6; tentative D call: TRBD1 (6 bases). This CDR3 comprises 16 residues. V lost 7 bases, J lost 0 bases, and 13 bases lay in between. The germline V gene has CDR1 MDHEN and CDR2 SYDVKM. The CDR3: CASTDRGGSYNSPLHF. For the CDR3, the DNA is TGTGCCAGCACCGATAGAGGGGGCTCCTATAATTCACCCCTCCACTTT.

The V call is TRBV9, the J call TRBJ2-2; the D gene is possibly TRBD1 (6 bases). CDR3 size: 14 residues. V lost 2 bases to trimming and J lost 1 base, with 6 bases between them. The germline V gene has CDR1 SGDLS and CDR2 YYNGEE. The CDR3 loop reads CASSVRGNTGELFF. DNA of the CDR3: TGTGCCAGCAGCGTCAGGGGGAACACCGGGGAGCTGTTTTTT.

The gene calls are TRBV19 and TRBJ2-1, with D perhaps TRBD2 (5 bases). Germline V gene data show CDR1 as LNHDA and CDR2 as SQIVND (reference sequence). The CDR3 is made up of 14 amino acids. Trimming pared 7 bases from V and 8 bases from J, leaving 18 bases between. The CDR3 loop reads CASTTGRQIDEQFF. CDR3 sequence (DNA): TGTGCCAGTACCACGGGGAGACAAATAGATGAGCAGTTCTTC.

In nucleotides, the CDR3 is TGTGCCAGCAGCCAGAGGGACAGGGGGCTAACTGGCTACACCTTC. Its protein is CASSQRDRGLTGYTF. This sequence joins TRBV3-1 (or the pseudogene TRBV3-2) and TRBJ1-2; TRBD1 agrees at 12 bases. Per the germline V gene, CDR1 is LGHDT and CDR2 is YNNKEL (reference sequence). There are 15 residues in the CDR3. The ends lost 3 bases at V and 7 bases at J; junction bases unmatched: 6.

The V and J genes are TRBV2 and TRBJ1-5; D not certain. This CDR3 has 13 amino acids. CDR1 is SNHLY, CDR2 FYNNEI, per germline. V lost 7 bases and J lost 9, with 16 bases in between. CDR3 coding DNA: TGTGCCAGCATCGACTCTAAAGTGCGGCCCCAGCATTTT. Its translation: CASIDSKVRPQHF.

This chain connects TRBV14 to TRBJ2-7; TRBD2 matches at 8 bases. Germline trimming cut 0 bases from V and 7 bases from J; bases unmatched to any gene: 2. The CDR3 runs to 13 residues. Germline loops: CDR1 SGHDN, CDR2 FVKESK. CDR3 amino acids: CASSQDPGGEQYF. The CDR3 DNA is TGTGCCAGCAGCCAAGATCCGGGGGGGGAGCAGTACTTC.